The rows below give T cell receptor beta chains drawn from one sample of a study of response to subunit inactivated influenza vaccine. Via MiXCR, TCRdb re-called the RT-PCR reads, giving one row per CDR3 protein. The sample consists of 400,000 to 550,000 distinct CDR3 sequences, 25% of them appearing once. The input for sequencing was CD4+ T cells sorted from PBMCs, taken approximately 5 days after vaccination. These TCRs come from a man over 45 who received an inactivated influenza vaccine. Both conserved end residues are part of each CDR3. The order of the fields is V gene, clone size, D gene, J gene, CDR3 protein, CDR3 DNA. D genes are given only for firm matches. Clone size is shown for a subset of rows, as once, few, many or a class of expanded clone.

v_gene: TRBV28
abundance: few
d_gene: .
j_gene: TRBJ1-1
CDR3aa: CASSPAAVRSEAFF
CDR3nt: TGTGCCAGCAGCCCGGCGGCAGTTCGTTCTGAAGCTTTCTTT

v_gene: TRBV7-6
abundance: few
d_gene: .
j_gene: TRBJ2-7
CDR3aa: CASSLSYAGPYEQYF
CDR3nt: TGTGCCAGCAGCTTAAGTTACGCGGGGCCCTACGAGCAGTACTTC

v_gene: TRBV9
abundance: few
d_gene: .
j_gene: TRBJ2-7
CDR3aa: CASSVAIGGSYEQYF
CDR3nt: TGTGCCAGCAGCGTAGCTATTGGGGGTTCCTACGAGCAGTACTTC

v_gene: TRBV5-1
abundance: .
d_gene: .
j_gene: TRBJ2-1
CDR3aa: CASSLRGAQYNEQFF
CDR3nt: TGCGCCAGCAGCTTACGAGGCGCTCAGTACAATGAGCAGTTCTTC

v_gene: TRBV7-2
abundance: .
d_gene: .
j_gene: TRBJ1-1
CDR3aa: CASSPGAWPTEAFF
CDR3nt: TGTGCCAGCAGCCCAGGCGCTTGGCCCACTGAAGCTTTCTTT

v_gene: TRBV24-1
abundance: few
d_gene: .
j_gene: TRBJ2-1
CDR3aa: CATSDASGTAYNEQFF
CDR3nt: TGTGCCACCAGTGACGCCTCGGGGACTGCCTACAATGAGCAGTTCTTC

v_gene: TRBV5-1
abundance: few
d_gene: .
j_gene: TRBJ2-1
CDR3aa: CASSRDDIYNEQFF
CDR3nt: TGCGCCAGCAGCCGTGATGACATCTACAATGAGCAGTTCTTC

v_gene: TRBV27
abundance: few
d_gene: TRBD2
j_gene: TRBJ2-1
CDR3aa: CASSSRISGISSYNEQFF
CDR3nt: TGTGCCAGCAGTTCCCGCATTAGCGGGATTAGCTCCTACAATGAGCAGTTCTTC

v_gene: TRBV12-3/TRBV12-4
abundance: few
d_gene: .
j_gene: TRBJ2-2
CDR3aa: CASSFSGDTGELFF
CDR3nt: TGTGCCAGCAGTTTCTCCGGGGACACCGGGGAGCTGTTTTTT

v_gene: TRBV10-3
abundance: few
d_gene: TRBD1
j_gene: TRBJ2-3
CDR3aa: CAISTRGQADTQYF
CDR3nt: TGTGCCATCAGTACCAGGGGGCAGGCAGATACGCAGTATTTT

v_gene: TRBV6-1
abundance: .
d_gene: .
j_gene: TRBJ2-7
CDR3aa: CASSPTGRSGYEQYF
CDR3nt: TGTGCCAGCAGTCCCACAGGGCGCAGTGGGTACGAGCAGTACTTC

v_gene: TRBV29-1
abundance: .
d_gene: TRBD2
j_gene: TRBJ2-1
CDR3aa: CSVVVAGNAYNEQFF
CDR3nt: TGCAGCGTTGTCGTAGCGGGGAATGCCTACAATGAGCAGTTCTTC

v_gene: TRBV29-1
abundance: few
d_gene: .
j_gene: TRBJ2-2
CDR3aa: CSATRRDTYTGELFF
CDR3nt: TGCAGCGCCACAAGGCGAGACACTTACACCGGGGAGCTGTTTTTT

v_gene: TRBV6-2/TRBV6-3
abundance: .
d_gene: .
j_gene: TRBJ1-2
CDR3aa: CASSDFFDGYTF
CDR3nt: TGTGCCAGCAGCGACTTCTTCGACGGCTACACCTTC

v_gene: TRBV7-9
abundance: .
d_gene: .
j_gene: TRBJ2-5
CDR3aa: CASSPRGGEETQYF
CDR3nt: TGTGCCAGCAGCCCCCGCGGAGGGGAAGAGACCCAGTACTTC

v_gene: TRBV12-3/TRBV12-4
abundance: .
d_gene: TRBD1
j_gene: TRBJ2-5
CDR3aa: CASSEPGQGAPQYF
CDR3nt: TGTGCCAGCAGCGAACCGGGACAGGGCGCGCCCCAGTACTTC

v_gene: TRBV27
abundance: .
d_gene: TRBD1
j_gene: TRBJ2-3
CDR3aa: CASIRDRGSDTQYF
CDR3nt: TGTGCCAGCATCCGGGACAGGGGTTCAGATACGCAGTATTTT

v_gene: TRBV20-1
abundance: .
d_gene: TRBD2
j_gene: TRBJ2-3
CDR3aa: CSATSSGSATDTQYF
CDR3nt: TGCAGTGCAACCTCGAGCGGGAGCGCGACAGATACGCAGTATTTT

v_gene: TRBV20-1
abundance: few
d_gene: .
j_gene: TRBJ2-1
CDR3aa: CSASQNEQFF
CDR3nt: TGCAGTGCTTCCCAGAACGAGCAGTTCTTC

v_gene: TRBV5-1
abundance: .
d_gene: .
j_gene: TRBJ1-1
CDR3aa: CASSFEGSNTEAFF
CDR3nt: TGCGCCAGCAGCTTCGAGGGGTCGAACACTGAAGCTTTCTTT

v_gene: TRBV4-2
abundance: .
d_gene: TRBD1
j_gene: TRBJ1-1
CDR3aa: CASSKEQGETEAFF
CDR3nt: TGTGCCAGCAGCAAGGAACAGGGGGAGACTGAAGCTTTCTTT

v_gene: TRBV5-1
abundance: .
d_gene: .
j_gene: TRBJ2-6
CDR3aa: CASSRGASGANVLTF
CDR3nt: TGCGCCAGCAGTAGGGGAGCGTCTGGGGCCAACGTCCTGACTTTC

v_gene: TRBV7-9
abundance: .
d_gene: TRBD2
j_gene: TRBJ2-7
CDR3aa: CASSTLGTTYEQYF
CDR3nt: TGTGCCAGCAGCACCCTCGGGACTACCTACGAGCAGTACTTC

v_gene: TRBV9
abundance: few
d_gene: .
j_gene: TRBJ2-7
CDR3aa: CASSPQADGYEQYF
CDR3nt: TGTGCCAGCAGCCCGCAGGCTGACGGCTACGAGCAGTACTTC

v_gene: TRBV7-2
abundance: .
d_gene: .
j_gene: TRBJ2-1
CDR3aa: CASSLAVKGQFF
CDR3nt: TGTGCCAGCAGCTTAGCTGTTAAAGGGCAGTTCTTC

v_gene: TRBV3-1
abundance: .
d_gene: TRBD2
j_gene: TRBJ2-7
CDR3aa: CASSQVMWAGDAYEQYF
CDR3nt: TGTGCCAGCAGCCAAGTTATGTGGGCGGGGGACGCCTACGAGCAGTACTTC

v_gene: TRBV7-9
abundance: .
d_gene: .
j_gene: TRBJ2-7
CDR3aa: CASSRGPSPYEQYF
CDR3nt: TGTGCCAGCAGCCGGGGGCCCTCCCCTTACGAGCAGTACTTC

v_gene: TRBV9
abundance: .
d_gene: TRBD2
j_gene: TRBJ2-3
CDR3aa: CASSTSPSGPTDTQYF
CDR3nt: TGTGCCAGCAGCACCTCACCTAGCGGACCCACAGATACGCAGTATTTT

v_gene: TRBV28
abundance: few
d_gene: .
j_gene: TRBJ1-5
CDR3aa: CASSLLGREGNQPQHF
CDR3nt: TGTGCCAGCAGTTTATTGGGCAGGGAGGGCAATCAGCCCCAGCATTTT

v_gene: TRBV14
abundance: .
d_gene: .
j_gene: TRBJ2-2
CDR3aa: CASSRQGGLRELFF
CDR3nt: TGTGCCAGCAGTCGACAGGGTGGACTAAGGGAGCTGTTTTTT

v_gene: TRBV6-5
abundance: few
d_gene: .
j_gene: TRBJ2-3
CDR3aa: CASSYSSRGSEPDTQYF
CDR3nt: TGTGCCAGCAGTTACTCATCCCGGGGCTCGGAACCAGATACGCAGTATTTT

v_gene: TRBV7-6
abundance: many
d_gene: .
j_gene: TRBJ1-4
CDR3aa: CASSLGPNEKLFF
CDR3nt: TGTGCCAGCAGCTTAGGCCCTAATGAAAAACTGTTTTTT

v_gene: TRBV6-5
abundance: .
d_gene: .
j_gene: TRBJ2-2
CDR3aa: CASSYRGSGELFF
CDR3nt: TGTGCCAGCAGTTACAGGGGTTCCGGGGAGCTGTTTTTT

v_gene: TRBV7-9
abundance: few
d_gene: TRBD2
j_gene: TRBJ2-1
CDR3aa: CASSHNSGRAGEQFF
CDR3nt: TGTGCCAGCAGCCATAATAGCGGGAGGGCCGGTGAGCAGTTCTTC

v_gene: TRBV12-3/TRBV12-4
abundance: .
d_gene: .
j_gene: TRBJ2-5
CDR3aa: CASSLFARQETQYF
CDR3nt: TGTGCCAGCAGTTTATTCGCTAGACAAGAGACCCAGTACTTC

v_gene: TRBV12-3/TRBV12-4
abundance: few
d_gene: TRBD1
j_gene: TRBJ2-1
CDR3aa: CASRAFRGRADEQFF
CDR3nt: TGTGCCAGCAGGGCCTTCAGGGGGCGCGCGGATGAGCAGTTCTTC

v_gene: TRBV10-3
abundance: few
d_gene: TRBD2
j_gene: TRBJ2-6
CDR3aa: CAISGAGLAGGVSGANVLTF
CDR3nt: TGTGCCATCAGTGGGGCGGGACTAGCGGGAGGTGTCTCTGGGGCCAACGTCCTGACTTTC

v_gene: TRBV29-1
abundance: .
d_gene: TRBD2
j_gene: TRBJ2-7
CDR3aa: CSVVWTSGTSSYEQYF
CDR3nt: TGCAGCGTTGTATGGACTAGCGGGACCAGCTCCTACGAGCAGTACTTC

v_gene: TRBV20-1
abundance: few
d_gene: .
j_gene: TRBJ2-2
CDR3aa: CSARDPRRNPGELFF
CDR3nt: TGCAGTGCTAGAGATCCCAGGAGGAACCCCGGGGAGCTGTTTTTT

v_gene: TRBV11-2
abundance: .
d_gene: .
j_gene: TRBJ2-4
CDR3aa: CASLGGAKNIQYF
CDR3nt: TGTGCCAGCCTAGGAGGGGCCAAAAACATTCAGTACTTC

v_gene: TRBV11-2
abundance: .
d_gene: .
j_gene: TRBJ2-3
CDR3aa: CASSLVVVSQVFTDTQYF
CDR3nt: TGTGCCAGCAGCTTAGTCGTGGTCAGCCAAGTCTTCACAGATACGCAGTATTTT

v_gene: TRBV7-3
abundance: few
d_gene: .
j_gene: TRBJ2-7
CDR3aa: CASSLSHNYEQYF
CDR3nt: TGTGCCAGCAGCTTAAGTCATAACTACGAGCAGTACTTC

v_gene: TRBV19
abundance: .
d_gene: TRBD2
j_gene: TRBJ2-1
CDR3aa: CASSRGGRGIYNEQFF
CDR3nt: TGTGCCAGTAGTAGGGGTGGGAGGGGAATCTACAATGAGCAGTTCTTC

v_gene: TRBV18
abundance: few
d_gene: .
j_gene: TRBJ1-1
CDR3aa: CASSPTGRGGTEAFF
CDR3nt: TGTGCCAGCTCACCCACTGGGAGGGGCGGCACTGAAGCTTTCTTT

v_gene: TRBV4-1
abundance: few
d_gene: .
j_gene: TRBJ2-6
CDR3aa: CASSPVQRSGANVLTF
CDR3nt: TGCGCCAGCAGCCCTGTACAGAGGTCTGGGGCCAACGTCCTGACTTTC

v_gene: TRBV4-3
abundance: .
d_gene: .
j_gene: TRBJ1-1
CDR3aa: CASSPDLQTEAFF
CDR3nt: TGCGCCAGCAGTCCGGACCTGCAGACTGAAGCTTTCTTT

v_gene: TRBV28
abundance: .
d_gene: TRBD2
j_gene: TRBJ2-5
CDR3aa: CASNPGLAGVETQYF
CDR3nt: TGTGCCAGCAACCCGGGACTAGCGGGAGTAGAGACCCAGTACTTC

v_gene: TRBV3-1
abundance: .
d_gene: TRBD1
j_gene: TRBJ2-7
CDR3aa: CASSRTGPTEQYF
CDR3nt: TGTGCCAGCAGCAGGACAGGGCCTACCGAGCAGTACTTC

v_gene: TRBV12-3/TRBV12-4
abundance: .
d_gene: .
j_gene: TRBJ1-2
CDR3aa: CASSLRHLGYGYTF
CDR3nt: TGTGCCAGCAGCCTGCGTCATCTAGGCTATGGCTACACCTTC

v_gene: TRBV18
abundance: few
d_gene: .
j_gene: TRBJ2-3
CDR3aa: CASSPPQSDSQYF
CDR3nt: TGTGCCAGCTCACCACCGCAATCGGACTCGCAGTATTTT

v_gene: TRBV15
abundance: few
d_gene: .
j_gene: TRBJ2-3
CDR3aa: CATSRWGSPTDTQYF
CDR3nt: TGTGCCACCAGCAGGTGGGGGTCCCCCACAGATACGCAGTATTTT

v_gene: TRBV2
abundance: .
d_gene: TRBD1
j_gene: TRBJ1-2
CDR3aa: CASSFAGTGAGGYTF
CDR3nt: TGTGCCAGCAGTTTTGCCGGGACAGGGGCTGGTGGCTACACCTTC